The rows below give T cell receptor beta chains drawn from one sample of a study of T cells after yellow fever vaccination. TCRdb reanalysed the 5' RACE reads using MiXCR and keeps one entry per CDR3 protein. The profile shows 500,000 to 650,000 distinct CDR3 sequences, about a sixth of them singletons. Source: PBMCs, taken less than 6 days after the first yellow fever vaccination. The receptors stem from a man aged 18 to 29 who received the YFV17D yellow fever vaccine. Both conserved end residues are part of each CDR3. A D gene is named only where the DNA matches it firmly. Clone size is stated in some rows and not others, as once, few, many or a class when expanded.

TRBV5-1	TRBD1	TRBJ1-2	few	CASSPPDRGNYGYTF	TGCGCCAGCAGCCCCCCGGACAGGGGAAACTATGGCTACACCTTC
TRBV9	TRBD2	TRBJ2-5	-	CASSASPGRGGLETQYF	TGTGCCAGCAGCGCCTCCCCCGGGCGGGGGGGCCTGGAGACCCAGTACTTC
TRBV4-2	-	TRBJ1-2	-	CASSQGGAGFRYGYTF	TGTGCCAGCAGCCAAGGTGGGGCAGGGTTTAGGTATGGCTACACCTTC
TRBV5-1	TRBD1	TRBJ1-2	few	CASSIQGTANYGYTF	TGCGCCAGCAGCATACAGGGGACTGCTAACTATGGCTACACCTTC
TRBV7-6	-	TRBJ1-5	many	CASSSQPTMGGQPQHF	TGTGCCAGCAGCTCCCAGCCAACTATGGGGGGCCAGCCCCAGCATTTT
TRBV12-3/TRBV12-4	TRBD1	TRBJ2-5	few	CASSEQGRPQETQYF	TGTGCCAGCAGTGAACAGGGGCGTCCCCAAGAGACCCAGTACTTC
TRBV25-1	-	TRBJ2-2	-	CASMKQANTGELFF	TGTGCCAGCATGAAGCAGGCGAACACCGGGGAGCTGTTTTTT
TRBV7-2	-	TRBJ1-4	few	CASSFARSNEKLFF	TGTGCCAGCAGCTTTGCCAGGAGTAATGAAAAACTGTTTTTT
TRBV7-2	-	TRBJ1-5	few	CASSLGGETGQPQHF	TGTGCCAGCAGCTTAGGGGGGGAAACGGGACAGCCCCAGCATTTT
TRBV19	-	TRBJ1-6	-	CASNPNGAGRSPLHF	TGTGCCAGTAACCCGAACGGGGCCGGACGTTCACCCCTCCACTTT
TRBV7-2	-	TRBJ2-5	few	CASSLDKRNLETQYF	TGTGCCAGCAGCTTAGATAAGAGGAACCTAGAGACCCAGTACTTC
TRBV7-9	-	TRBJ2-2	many	CASSSQGGPGELFF	TGTGCCAGCAGCTCCCAGGGCGGACCCGGGGAGCTGTTTTTT
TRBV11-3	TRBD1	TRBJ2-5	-	CASSAGQGNQETQYF	TGTGCCAGCAGCGCCGGACAGGGAAACCAAGAGACCCAGTACTTC
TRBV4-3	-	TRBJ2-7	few	CASSQESGLHNEQYF	TGCGCCAGCAGCCAAGAAAGCGGACTACATAACGAGCAGTACTTC
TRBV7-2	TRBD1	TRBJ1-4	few	CASSPPTGGLGKLFF	TGTGCCAGCAGCCCCCCGACAGGGGGTCTTGGAAAACTGTTTTTT
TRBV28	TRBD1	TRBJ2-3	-	CASSPPLEDRESDTQYF	TGTGCCAGCAGCCCCCCCCTTGAGGACAGGGAATCAGATACGCAGTATTTT
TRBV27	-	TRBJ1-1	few	CASSLTHPYRVREAFF	TGTGCCAGCAGTTTAACTCACCCCTACAGGGTAAGGGAAGCTTTCTTT
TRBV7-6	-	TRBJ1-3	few	CASSVASFSGNTIYF	TGTGCCAGCAGCGTGGCCAGTTTCTCTGGAAACACCATATATTTT
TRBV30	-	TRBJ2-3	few	CAWRQGADTQYF	TGTGCCTGGAGGCAGGGTGCGGATACGCAGTATTTT
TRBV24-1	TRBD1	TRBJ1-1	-	CATSDVPGQGRGTEAFF	TGTGCCACCAGTGATGTCCCGGGACAGGGTCGGGGCACTGAAGCTTTCTTT
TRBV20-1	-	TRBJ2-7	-	CSARDAVNEQYF	TGCAGTGCTAGAGATGCAGTTAACGAGCAGTACTTC
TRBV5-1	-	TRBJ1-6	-	CASSLLPGQRNNSPLHF	TGCGCCAGCAGCTTACTCCCAGGACAGCGGAATAATTCACCCCTCCACTTT
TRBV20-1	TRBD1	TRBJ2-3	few	CSAPLDTGVVTDTQYF	TGCAGTGCTCCTCTAGACACAGGGGTGGTTACAGATACGCAGTATTTT
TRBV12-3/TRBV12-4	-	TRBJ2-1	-	CASSLGQDLQVQFF	TGTGCCAGCAGTTTAGGACAGGACCTCCAGGTTCAGTTCTTC
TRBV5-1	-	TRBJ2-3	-	CASRSEGGADTQYF	TGCGCCAGTAGGAGTGAAGGGGGGGCGGATACGCAGTATTTT
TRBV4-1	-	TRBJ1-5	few	CASSQAGQVDSNQPQHF	TGCGCCAGCAGCCAAGCTGGCCAGGTCGATAGCAATCAGCCCCAGCATTTT
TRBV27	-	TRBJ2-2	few	CASSPDTPNTGELFF	TGTGCCAGCAGCCCAGACACTCCGAACACCGGGGAGCTGTTTTTT
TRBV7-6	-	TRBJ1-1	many	CASSGTTPGTEAFF	TGTGCCAGCAGCGGAACCACACCGGGCACTGAAGCTTTCTTT
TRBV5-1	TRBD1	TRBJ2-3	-	CASSEGASSDTQYF	TGCGCCAGCAGCGAGGGGGCTAGCAGCGATACGCAGTATTTT
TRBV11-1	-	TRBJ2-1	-	CASSLASQRPESYNEQFF	TGTGCCAGCAGCTTAGCCTCCCAGAGGCCCGAATCCTACAATGAGCAGTTCTTC
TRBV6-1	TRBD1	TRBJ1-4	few	CASRDRGARNEKLFF	TGTGCCAGCCGGGACAGGGGAGCCCGTAATGAAAAACTGTTTTTT
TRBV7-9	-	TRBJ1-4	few	CASSEGGEKLFF	TGTGCCAGCAGCGAAGGTGGTGAAAAACTGTTTTTT
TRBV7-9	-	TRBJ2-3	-	CASSLTGPSPQQYF	TGTGCCAGCAGCTTGACCGGCCCATCGCCCCAGCAGTATTTT
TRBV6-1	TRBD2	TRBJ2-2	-	CASRDLPGLAGTGELFF	TGTGCCAGCAGAGATCTCCCGGGACTAGCAGGCACCGGGGAGCTGTTTTTT
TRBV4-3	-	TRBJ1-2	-	CASSHGRDRSDGYTF	TGCGCCAGCAGCCATGGGAGAGACAGGTCGGATGGCTACACCTTC
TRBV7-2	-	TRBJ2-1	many	CASSFWGTVHEQFF	TGTGCCAGCAGCTTTTGGGGTACGGTGCATGAGCAGTTCTTC
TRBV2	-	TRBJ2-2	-	CASSGGASTGELFF	TGTGCCAGCAGTGGAGGGGCGTCCACCGGGGAGCTGTTTTTT
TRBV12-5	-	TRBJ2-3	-	CASGHNGAGEGRSAQYF	TGTGCTAGTGGCCACAACGGGGCAGGGGAGGGCAGATCAGCGCAGTATTTT
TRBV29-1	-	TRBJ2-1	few	CSVLPPGSKPFF	TGCAGCGTTCTCCCGCCCGGCAGCAAACCGTTCTTC
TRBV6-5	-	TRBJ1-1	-	CASSYSPRENTEAFF	TGTGCCAGCAGTTACTCCCCCAGAGAGAACACTGAAGCTTTCTTT
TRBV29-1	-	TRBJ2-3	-	CSVEEGLPTDTQYF	TGCAGCGTTGAAGAGGGACTCCCCACAGATACGCAGTATTTT
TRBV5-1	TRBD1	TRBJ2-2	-	CASSLGTGSLNTGELFF	TGCGCCAGCAGCTTAGGGACAGGGAGTTTGAACACCGGGGAGCTGTTTTTT
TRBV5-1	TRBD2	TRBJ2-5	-	CASSLPKAAPGGETQYF	TGCGCCAGCAGCTTACCCAAGGCAGCCCCGGGAGGAGAGACCCAGTACTTC
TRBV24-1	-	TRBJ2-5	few	CATSDLGGAAQTQYF	TGTGCCACCAGTGATTTGGGGGGTGCGGCGCAGACCCAGTACTTC